The rows below give T cell receptor beta chains drawn from one sample of a study of cytomegalovirus exposure and HLA in healthy donors. Sequencing used immunoSEQ multiplex PCR; TCRdb keeps in-frame clones, though not all of them. The table records 210,000 or so clones, more than 60% of them present only once. Sample: PBMCs. The receptors stem from a young woman in good health and CMV-seropositive. Both conserved end residues are part of each CDR3.

>TRBV7-9|TRBJ1-4
CASSLDGASRLFF
>TRBV14|TRBJ2-1
CASSQLVAGLYNEQFF
>TRBV18|TRBJ1-2
CASSPLRGPSYGYTF
>TRBV19|TRBJ1-2
CASSSRGHGYTF
>TRBV5-4|TRBJ1-4
CASSSRQGEKLFF
>TRBV19|TRBJ1-4
CASSDRATNEKLFF
>TRBV27|TRBJ2-5
CASRRTRQGQETQYF
>TRBV5-6|-
CASSLRTSGRPNKYEQYF
>TRBV14|TRBJ1-1
CASSPQLDTEAFF
>TRBV7-2|TRBJ1-3
CASSPHTGGLGNTIYF
>TRBV19|TRBJ2-1
CASRKGTGWFF
>TRBV11-2|TRBJ2-1
CASSDISGRRYNEQFF
>TRBV7-8|TRBJ1-5
CASSLQGWYSNQPQHF
>TRBV6-1|TRBJ2-5
CASRTGGAETQYF
>TRBV27|TRBJ1-1
CASSLVPQSTEAFF
>TRBV7-8|TRBJ1-4
CASTRIGGNNEKLFF
>TRBV6-5|TRBJ1-4
CASSSDRDHGNEKLFF
>TRBV4-3|TRBJ1-2
CASSQDWFDLLLYGYTF
>TRBV5-1|TRBJ1-1
CASSLGANTEAFF
>TRBV28|TRBJ1-5
CASLTATNQPQHF
>TRBV10-3|TRBJ2-1
CAISAGQGRNEQFF
>TRBV5-1|TRBJ2-1
CASSLEGLGYNEQFF
>TRBV28|TRBJ1-1
CASTLTGGAEAFF
>TRBV5-1|TRBJ2-7
CASSLARQETYEQYF
>TRBV2|TRBJ2-5
CASSESTGAETQYF
>TRBV7-8|TRBJ2-2
CASTKPGLATGELFF
>TRBV28|TRBJ1-4
CASRPYGGGAAEELFF
>TRBV7-9|TRBJ1-2
CASSRGAGGFSYGYTF
>TRBV7-2|TRBJ2-7
CASSPAGTGGYEQYF
>TRBV5-1|TRBJ1-1
CASSLSNGLLERAFF
>TRBV4-1|TRBJ2-5
CASSQAGETQYF